The rows below give T cell receptor beta chains drawn from one sample of a study of blood T cell repertoires in COVID-19. The table came from immunoSEQ multiplex PCR; TCRdb's copy has only in-frame clones and leaves some out. The table lists tens of thousands of clones, 80% of them singletons. Specimen: peripheral blood. The receptors originated from a human donor in a cohort sampled during active COVID-19. Each CDR3 is given without its conserved first and last residue.

V	J	CDR3
TRBV4-2	TRBJ1-1	ASSQVGRGRGYTEAF
TRBV5-4	TRBJ2-2	ASSLGGYSGSTGELF
TRBV7-2	TRBJ1-1	ASSITGTRGTEAF
TRBV7-6	TRBJ2-7	ASSLGGGQGYEQY
TRBV5-1	TRBJ1-1	ASSLIVTGGLTEAF
TRBV19	TRBJ2-3	ASSIVPPGSRGDTQY
TRBV28	TRBJ2-7	ASSIQAGGSYEQY
TRBV18	TRBJ1-1	ASSPLAGGWNTEAF
TRBV4-2	TRBJ2-7	ASSQGRGTYEQY
TRBV30	TRBJ1-2	AWSETPTNYGYT
TRBV28	TRBJ2-7	ASNGAGGPSNTYEQY
TRBV5-6	TRBJ1-4	ASGRQGSNEKLF
TRBV25-1	TRBJ2-2	ASSELGTANTGELF
TRBV5-6	TRBJ2-7	ASSLRVYEQY
TRBV19	TRBJ2-6	ASSLRGGSGANVLT
TRBV7-9	TRBJ1-2	ASSYLNTGGLGYT
TRBV2	TRBJ2-3	ASGTATSAQY
TRBV11-2	TRBJ2-1	ASSPRLAGEYNEQF
TRBV7-3	TRBJ1-1	ASSRGL
TRBV7-2	TRBJ2-5	ASSLSGLAGGKETQY
TRBV30	TRBJ1-6	AWTPSAVNNSPLH
TRBV19	TRBJ2-5	ASSKGLAGGLETQY
TRBV3-1/TRBV3-2	TRBJ1-4	ASTPGGGVGEKLF
TRBV7-3	TRBJ2-7	ASSLNAGYEQY
TRBV24-1	TRBJ1-3	ATSYRGLWSGNTIY